This T cell receptor (beta chain) was sequenced for a study of low-dose radiotherapy and immunotherapy resistance in tumors. Study at large: The study administered intravenous cyclophosphamide at 200 mg/m2 every two weeks, one day ahead of radiation and immunotherapy.

Time point: after trial treatment. Treatment: LDRT plus nivolumab, ipilimumab, low-dose cyclophosphamide and aspirin (RACIN trial). The therapy administered to donors comprised nivolumab, ipilimumab, aspirin, low-dose cyclophosphamide and low-dose radiotherapy. V lost 2 bases and J 4 bases, leaving 6 bases between the germline ends. Germline assignment: CDR1 SNHLY and CDR2 FYNNEI. The CDR3 has 13 amino acids. First-strand cDNA used TRAV- and TRBV-specific primers, covering alpha and beta chains. TCR amplification ran roughly 21 PCR cycles using constant-region and V-primer adapter primers. TCRdb re-called the reads through MiXCR, storing one row per CDR3 protein. Of 95,000 to 100,000 distinct CDR3 sequences listed, less than 25% were seen once; the top ten hold 4.1%.

The genes are TRBV2 and TRBJ2-1; the D is unclear. Source: PBMCs, taken after low-dose radiotherapy plus immunotherapy. The origin of this receptor is a male donor with prostate cancer. The CDR3 DNA reads TGTGCCAGCAGTGAACTCAAATACAATGAGCAGTTCTTC. Amino acids: CASSELKYNEQFF.